The present entry profiles one T cell receptor (beta chain) with its context. The data belong to a study of blood T cell repertoires in COVID-19. About the research overall: T cells, B-cell-depleted T cells, or PBMCs supplied cDNA or gDNA.

Study processing details: How many nucleated cells were present was estimated from reference gene primer amplification. Profiled with immunoSEQ multiplex PCR; TCRdb holds only in-frame clones, not every one. Clonal size and the V and J genes are those of that table, whereas D and trimming came from the DNA. The table shows hundreds of thousands of clones, with about 90% occurring only once. The CDR3 runs 15 residues. With V trimmed by 5 bases and J by 1 base, 8 bases remained unmatched. Germline lookup yields CDR1 MNHEY and CDR2 SVGAGI. The material sequenced was peripheral blood. The chain has TRBV6-5 and TRBJ2-7; the match to TRBD1 covers 7 bases. The receptor comes from a woman in her forties or fifties who had recovered from COVID-19. This CDR3 reads CASSLSMTGSYEQYF. DNA of the CDR3: TGTGCCAGCAGTCTATCGATGACAGGGTCCTACGAGCAGTACTTC.